The next 28 T cell receptor beta chains were all read from a single sample in a study of T cell responses to AZD1222 COVID-19 vaccine. The data were produced by immunoSEQ multiplex PCR, yet TCRdb's version contains in-frame clones alone and is incomplete. The table shows some 92,000 clones, with roughly nine tenths occurring only once. This specimen consisted of peripheral blood, obtained on day 0 of AZD1222 vaccination. The receptors were gathered from an adult in good health.

The rearrangement uses TRBV27 and TRBJ1-2; 9 bases are shared with TRBD1. J gave up 6 bases and V 4 bases, and 6 bases lay outside the gene matches. CDR1 MNHEY and CDR2 SMNVEV come from the germline V gene (reference sequence). The CDR3 is 14 residues long. The chain's CDR3 is CASSWGTGNNGYTF. The DNA of the CDR3 is TGTGCCAGCAGTTGGGGGACAGGGAATAATGGCTACACCTTC.

This chain uses TRBV7-3 with TRBJ2-1, with no clear D. This CDR3 has 11 residues. V lost 5 bases and J 8 bases, leaving 7 bases between the germline ends. Germline assignment: CDR1 SGHTA and CDR2 FQGTGA. The CDR3: CASSAQHEQFF. The CDR3 nucleotides are TGTGCCAGCAGCGCGCAGCATGAGCAGTTCTTC.

This clone was picked up one time. The gene calls are TRBV7-3 and TRBJ2-3; unclear D gene. V was trimmed by 1 base and J by 1 base, leaving 3 bases between them. The CDR3 is 13 amino acids. The germline V gene encodes CDR1 SGHTA and CDR2 FQGTGA. The CDR3 spells CASSLKGTDTQYF. CDR3 nucleotides: TGTGCCAGCAGCTTAAAAGGCACAGATACGCAGTATTTT.

The chain joins TRBV2 to TRBJ2-1; the D gene is possibly TRBD1 (5 bases). CDR1 SNHLY and CDR2 FYNNEI come from the germline V gene. This CDR3 is 14 amino acids long. The V end lost 1 base, the J end lost 7 bases, and 11 bases lay between the germline ends. The CDR3 sequence: CASSEVLQGNEQFF. CDR3 bases: TGTGCCAGCAGTGAAGTTCTCCAGGGTAATGAGCAGTTCTTC.

The V gene is TRBV7-9, the J gene TRBJ1-2; D perhaps matches TRBD1 (5 bases). This CDR3 spans 14 amino acids. Germline CDR1 and CDR2: SEHNR and FQNEAQ (reference sequence). Trimming took off 5 bases at V and 1 base at J, with 11 bases between the two ends. Written as DNA, the CDR3 is TGTGCCAGCAGCCCTCGGGGGGGTAACTATGGCTACACCTTC. It yields the protein CASSPRGGNYGYTF.

The V and J genes are TRBV6-5 and TRBJ1-1; the D is unclear. The germline V gene encodes CDR1 MNHEY and CDR2 SVGAGI. CDR3 length: 15 amino acids. Trimming removed 6 bases from V and 2 bases from J, with 16 bases in between. This CDR3 is CASSNLHRGNTEAFF. CDR3 nucleotides: TGTGCCAGCAGCAACCTCCACCGGGGAAACACTGAAGCTTTCTTT.

The chain couples TRBV7-2 to TRBJ1-2, with D possibly TRBD1 on 6 matching bases. Germline V lookup: CDR1 SGHTA, CDR2 FQGNSA. There are 17 residues in the CDR3. Trimming cost V 0 bases and J 7 bases, with 21 bases left between them. DNA for the CDR3: TGTGCCAGCAGCTTAGCCCTGGGGGGCCCTGGGGATTCTGGCTACACCTTC. It codes for CASSLALGGPGDSGYTF.

This clone was seen more than once but under ten times. This chain connects TRBV28 to TRBJ2-1; 10 nucleotides align to TRBD2. The CDR3 is 15 amino acids. V gave up 8 bases and J gave up 4 bases; unmatched junction bases: 8. Per the germline V gene, CDR1 is MDHEN and CDR2 is SYDVKM. CDR3: CASSRIAGGYNEQFF. The CDR3 DNA follows: TGTGCCAGCTCGCGAATAGCGGGAGGATACAATGAGCAGTTCTTC.

V gene TRBV6-6 combines with J gene TRBJ1-5; 9 nucleotides agree with TRBD1. V dropped 2 bases and J dropped 7; count of bases not matched to a gene: 6. CDR1 is MNHNY, CDR2 SVGAGI, per germline (reference sequence). There are 15 residues in the CDR3. The DNA of the CDR3 is TGTGCCAGCAGTTACGGGACAGGGAGTGGGCAGCCCCAGCATTTT. Its protein is CASSYGTGSGQPQHF.

The chain links TRBV6-1 to TRBJ1-5; the D is unclear. V gave up 2 bases and J gave up 3 bases, with 5 bases separating them. CDR3 length: 13 amino acids. Germline V gene data show CDR1 as MNHNS and CDR2 as SASEGT. The chain's CDR3 is CASSEQNNQPQHF. In DNA, the CDR3 is TGTGCCAGCAGTGAACAGAACAATCAGCCCCAGCATTTT.

The chain joins TRBV5-8 to TRBJ1-1; D possibly corresponds to TRBD1 (5 bases). The CDR3 runs 15 residues. Germline-derived CDR1 and CDR2 are SGHTS and YDEGEE. Trimming shortened V by 4 bases and J by 0 bases, and 13 bases separated the two germline ends. The DNA for the CDR3 is TGTGCCAGCAGCCCTAGACAGAGATTGAACACTGAAGCTTTCTTT. It specifies CASSPRQRLNTEAFF.

The CDR3 reads CASSFLREGFYEQYF. CDR3 nucleotides: TGTGCCAGCAGTTTTTTGCGGGAGGGCTTTTACGAGCAGTACTTC. This sequence joins TRBV27 and TRBJ2-7; TRBD2 matches at 9 bases. Losses at the gene ends were 3 bases for V and 4 bases for J; bases not matched to a gene: 7. CDR1 and CDR2 from the germline V gene are MNHEY and SMNVEV (reference sequence). The CDR3 sequence is 15 residues long.

The chain links TRBV18 to TRBJ1-3; TRBD1 is a possible D gene (6 bases). The CDR3 consists of 16 residues. V lost 2 bases and J 3 bases, leaving 14 bases between the germline ends. CDR1 and CDR2 from the germline V gene are KGHSH and LQKENI. The CDR3 protein is CASSPSQGRNGNTIYF. As DNA, the CDR3 is TGTGCCAGCTCACCAAGTCAGGGGAGAAATGGAAACACCATATATTTT.

The chain recombines TRBV27 with TRBJ1-1, with a tentative D call TRBD1 (5 bases). V lost 6 bases, J lost 1 base, and 15 bases lay in between. The CDR3 consists of 15 residues. Germline V gene sequence: CDR1 MNHEY, CDR2 SMNVEV (reference sequence). Here the CDR3 reads CASSPWGGSNTEAFF. Here the CDR3 DNA reads TGTGCCAGCAGCCCCTGGGGGGGTTCGAACACTGAAGCTTTCTTT.

This chain uses TRBV3-1 (or the pseudogene TRBV3-2) with TRBJ2-5; D is ambiguous. This CDR3 has 16 amino acids. Between the trimmed V and J ends, which lost 1 base and 2 bases, there was a span of 14 bases. Germline values: CDR1 LGHDT, CDR2 YNNKEL (reference sequence). CDR3 bases: TGTGCCAGCAGCCAAGGCGCCCCAGCCCAGCAAGAGACCCAGTACTTC. Protein product: CASSQGAPAQQETQYF.

This clone was found once. The chain combines TRBV7-2 with TRBJ1-4; 7 positions agree with TRBD1. The CDR3 is 17 residues long. J lost 7 bases, V lost 5 bases, and 16 bases had no gene match. The germline gives CDR1 SGHTA, CDR2 FQGNSA. This CDR3 reads CASSPYPQGKRGEKLFF. As DNA, the CDR3 is TGTGCCAGCAGCCCCTACCCACAGGGGAAAAGGGGTGAAAAACTGTTTTTT.

Only one count was recorded for this clone. The chain carries TRBV27 and TRBJ1-6; the D is unclear. Germline CDR1 and CDR2: MNHEY and SMNVEV (reference sequence). CDR3 length equals 12 residues. Trimming stripped 5 bases from V and 12 bases from J, with 11 bases between. Here the CDR3 reads CASSNKGEPLHF. The CDR3 DNA follows: TGTGCCAGCAGTAATAAGGGTGAACCCCTCCACTTT.

The chain links TRBV5-1 to TRBJ1-1, with 7 bases identical to TRBD1. The germline V gene encodes CDR1 SGHRS and CDR2 YFSETQ. This CDR3 comprises 14 residues. Trimming removed 3 bases from V and 1 base from J; junction bases left unmatched: 3. The CDR3 DNA reads as TGCGCCAGCAGCTACTCAGGGGGGAACACTGAAGCTTTCTTT. It encodes CASSYSGGNTEAFF.

A single count supports this clone. CDR3 sequence reads: CASSEVGEALSGYEQYF. DNA for the CDR3: TGTGCCAGCAGTGAAGTAGGGGAGGCCCTCTCGGGCTACGAGCAGTACTTC. This chain links TRBV6-1 with TRBJ2-7; TRBD2 is a possible D gene (6 bases). Germline V lookup: CDR1 MNHNS, CDR2 SASEGT. The CDR3 contains 17 residues. V lost 1 base and J 3 bases, leaving 19 bases between the germline ends.

This clone was found once. CDR3 sequence (DNA): TGTGCCAGCAGCCGACAGGGTCGTGGCACCGGGGAGCTGTTTTTT. Amino acids: CASSRQGRGTGELFF. This chain connects TRBV9 to TRBJ2-2; TRBD1 agrees at 7 bases. Germline V gives CDR1 SGDLS, CDR2 YYNGEE. The V and J ends lost 4 bases and 4 bases, in that order; junction bases with no gene match: 7. This CDR3 spans 15 amino acids.

Written as DNA, the CDR3 is TGTGCCAGCAGTGCGCGGGGTACGAATCAGCCCCAGCATTTT. Its protein product is CASSARGTNQPQHF. This chain links TRBV27 with TRBJ1-5; D not resolved. The CDR3 covers 14 residues. V was trimmed by 5 bases and J by 4 bases, leaving 12 bases between them. Germline V lookup: CDR1 MNHEY, CDR2 SMNVEV (reference sequence).

The V and J genes are TRBV6-1 and TRBJ2-7; D perhaps matches TRBD1 (7 bases). Germline loops: CDR1 MNHNS, CDR2 SASEGT. Between the trimmed V and J ends, which lost 3 bases and 0 bases, there was a span of 12 bases. The CDR3 is 15 residues long. The CDR3 protein is CASSDGGTASYEQYF. DNA of the CDR3: TGTGCCAGCAGTGATGGGGGGACAGCCTCCTACGAGCAGTACTTC.

The genes are TRBV28 and TRBJ1-2, with D unresolved. Per germline, CDR1 MDHEN and CDR2 SYDVKM. Deletions cut 5 bases from V and 0 bases from J, with 7 bases between. This CDR3 has 13 amino acids. This chain's CDR3 is CASSQPANYGYTF. CDR3 sequence (DNA): TGTGCCAGCAGTCAACCTGCTAACTATGGCTACACCTTC.

The chain joins TRBV6-5 to TRBJ1-2, with TRBD1 as a possible D gene (5 bases). The V and J ends lost 4 bases and 4 bases respectively, with 7 bases between them. CDR1 and CDR2 (germline): MNHEY, SVGAGI. This CDR3 is built from 12 residues. The DNA for the CDR3 is TGTGCCAGCAGTTCGACAGTCTATGGCTACACCTTC. It encodes CASSSTVYGYTF.

This clone was seen a few times. J is TRBJ2-7 and V is TRBV6-5; tentatively, D is TRBD1 or TRBD2 (5 bases each). This CDR3 has 13 residues. Germline V gene sequence: CDR1 MNHEY, CDR2 SVGAGI. V shed 7 bases and J shed 6 bases, with 16 bases lying between them. The DNA for the CDR3 is TGTGCCAGCACCCCGGGGCGGCTTGGCGAGCAGTACTTC. As protein: CASTPGRLGEQYF.

The chain has TRBV7-2 and TRBJ1-3; 8 bases match TRBD1. Germline lookup yields CDR1 SGHTA and CDR2 FQGNSA. The junction had 6 bases not matched to a gene; V was cut back by 5 bases and J by 3 bases. The CDR3 is made up of 15 amino acids. CDR3 coding DNA: TGTGCCAGCAGCCCATCAGGGGGCGGTGGAAACACCATATATTTT. As protein: CASSPSGGGGNTIYF.

The V and J genes are TRBV10-2 and TRBJ2-1; TRBD1 matches at 7 bases. Unmatched junction bases numbered 4, after V lost 4 bases and J lost 4 bases. Germline V gene lookup returns CDR1 WSHSY and CDR2 SAAADI. The CDR3 covers 14 residues. The CDR3 region is CASSGGQTYNEQFF. The CDR3 bases are TGCGCCAGCAGTGGGGGACAGACGTACAATGAGCAGTTCTTC.

The V call is TRBV19, the J call TRBJ1-1, with a possible D match to TRBD1 (6 bases). With 5 bases removed from V and 1 base from J, the gap between germline ends came to 14 bases. The CDR3 extends over 15 amino acids. In germline, CDR1 is LNHDA, CDR2 SQIVND (reference sequence). CDR3 in amino acids: CASSPVQGRNTEAFF. DNA for the CDR3: TGTGCCAGTAGTCCGGTACAGGGAAGGAACACTGAAGCTTTCTTT.